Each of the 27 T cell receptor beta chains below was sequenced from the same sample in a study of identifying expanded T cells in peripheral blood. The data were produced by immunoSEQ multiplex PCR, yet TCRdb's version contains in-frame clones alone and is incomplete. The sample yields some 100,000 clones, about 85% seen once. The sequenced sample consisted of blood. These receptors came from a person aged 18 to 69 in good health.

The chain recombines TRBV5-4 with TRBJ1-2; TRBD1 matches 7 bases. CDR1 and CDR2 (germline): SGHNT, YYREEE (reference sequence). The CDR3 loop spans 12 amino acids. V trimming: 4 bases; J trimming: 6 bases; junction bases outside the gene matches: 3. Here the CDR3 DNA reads TGTGCCAGCAGCGCAGACAGGGATGGCTACACCTTC. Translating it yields CASSADRDGYTF. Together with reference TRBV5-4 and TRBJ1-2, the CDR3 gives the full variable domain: ETGVTQSPTHLIKTRGQQVTLRCSSQSGHNTVSWYQQALGQGPQFIFQYYREEENGRGNFPPRFSGLQFPNYSSELNVNALELDDSALYLCASSADRDGYTFGSGTRLTVV.

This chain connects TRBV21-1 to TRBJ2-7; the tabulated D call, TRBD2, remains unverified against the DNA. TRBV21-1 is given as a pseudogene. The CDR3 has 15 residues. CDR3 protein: CASSKSPGPTYEQYF. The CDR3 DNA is TGTGCCAGCAGCAAGTCGCCCGGTCCCACCTACGAGCAGTACTTC.

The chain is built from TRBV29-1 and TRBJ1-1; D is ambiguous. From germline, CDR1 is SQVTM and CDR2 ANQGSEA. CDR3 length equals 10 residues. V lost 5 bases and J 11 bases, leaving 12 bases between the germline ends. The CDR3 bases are TGCAGCGTTCTTTCTGGGCGGGCTTTCTTT. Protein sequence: CSVLSGRAFF.

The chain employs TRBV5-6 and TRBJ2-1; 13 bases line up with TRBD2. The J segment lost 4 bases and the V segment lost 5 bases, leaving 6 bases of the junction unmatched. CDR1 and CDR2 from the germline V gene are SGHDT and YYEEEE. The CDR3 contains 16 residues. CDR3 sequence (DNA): TGTGCCAGCAGTAAAGGGACTAGCGGGGTATACAATGAGCAGTTCTTC. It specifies CASSKGTSGVYNEQFF.

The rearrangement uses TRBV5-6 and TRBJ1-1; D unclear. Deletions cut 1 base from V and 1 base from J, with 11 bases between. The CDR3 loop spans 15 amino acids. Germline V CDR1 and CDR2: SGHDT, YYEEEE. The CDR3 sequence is CASSLLSVANTEAFF. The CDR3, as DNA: TGTGCCAGCAGCTTGTTATCAGTTGCGAACACTGAAGCTTTCTTT.

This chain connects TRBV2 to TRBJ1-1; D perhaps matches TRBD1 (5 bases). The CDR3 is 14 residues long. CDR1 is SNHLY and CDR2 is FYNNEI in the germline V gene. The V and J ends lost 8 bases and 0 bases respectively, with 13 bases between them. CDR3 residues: CASGGRLMNTEAFF. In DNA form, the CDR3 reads TGTGCCAGCGGGGGGAGGCTCATGAACACTGAAGCTTTCTTT.

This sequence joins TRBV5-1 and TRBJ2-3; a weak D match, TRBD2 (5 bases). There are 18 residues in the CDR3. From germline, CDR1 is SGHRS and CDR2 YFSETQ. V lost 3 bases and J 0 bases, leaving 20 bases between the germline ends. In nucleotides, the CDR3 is TGCGCCAGCAGCTCCCGGATTAAGACTACGGCTAGCACAGATACGCAGTATTTT. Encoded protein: CASSSRIKTTASTDTQYF.

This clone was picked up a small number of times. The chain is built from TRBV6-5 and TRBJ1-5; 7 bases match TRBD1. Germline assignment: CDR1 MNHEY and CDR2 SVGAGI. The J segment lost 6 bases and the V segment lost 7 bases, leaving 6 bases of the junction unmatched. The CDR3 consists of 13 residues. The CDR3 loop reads CASTGQEGQPQHF. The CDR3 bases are TGTGCCAGCACCGGACAGGAAGGTCAGCCCCAGCATTTT.

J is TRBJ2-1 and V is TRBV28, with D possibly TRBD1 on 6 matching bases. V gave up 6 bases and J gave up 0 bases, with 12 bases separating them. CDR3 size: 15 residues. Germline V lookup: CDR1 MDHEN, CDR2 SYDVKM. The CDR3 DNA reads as TGTGCCAGCAGCCCCGCAGGGGACTCCTACAATGAGCAGTTCTTC. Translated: CASSPAGDSYNEQFF.

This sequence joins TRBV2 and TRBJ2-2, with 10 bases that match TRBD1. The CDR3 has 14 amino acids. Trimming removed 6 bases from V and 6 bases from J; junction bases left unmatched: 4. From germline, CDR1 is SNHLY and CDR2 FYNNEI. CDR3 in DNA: TGTGCCAGCAGAGGCGGGACAGGGGCCGGGGAGCTGTTTTTT. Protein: CASRGGTGAGELFF. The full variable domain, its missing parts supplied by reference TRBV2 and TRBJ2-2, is EPEVTQTPSHQVTQMGQEVILRCVPISNHLYFYWYRQILGQKVEFLVSFYNNEISEKSEIFDDQFSVERPDGSNFTLKIRSTKLEDSAMYFCASRGGTGAGELFFGEGSRLTVL.

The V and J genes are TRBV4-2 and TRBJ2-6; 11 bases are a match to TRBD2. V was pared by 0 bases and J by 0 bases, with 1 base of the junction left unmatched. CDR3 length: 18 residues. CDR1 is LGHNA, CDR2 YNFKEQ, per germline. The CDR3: CASSQDSGGASGANVLTF. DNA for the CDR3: TGTGCCAGCAGCCAAGATAGCGGGGGGGCCTCTGGGGCCAACGTCCTGACTTTC.

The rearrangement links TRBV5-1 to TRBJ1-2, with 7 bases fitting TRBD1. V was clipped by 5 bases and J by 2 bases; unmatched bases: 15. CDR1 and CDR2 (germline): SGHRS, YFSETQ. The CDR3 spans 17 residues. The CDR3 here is CASRPRDRPLQNYGYTF. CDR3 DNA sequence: TGCGCCAGCAGGCCTAGGGACAGACCACTTCAGAACTATGGCTACACCTTC.

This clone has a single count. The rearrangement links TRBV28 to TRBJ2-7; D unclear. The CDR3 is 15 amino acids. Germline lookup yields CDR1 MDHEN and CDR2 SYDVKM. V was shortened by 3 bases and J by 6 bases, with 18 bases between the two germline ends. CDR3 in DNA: TGTGCCAGCAGTTTGACGAAGGCTCCTAAGGGCGAGCAGTACTTC. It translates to CASSLTKAPKGEQYF.

The CDR3 DNA reads as TGTGCCAGCAGTTACTCTTTGGCAACTGAAGCTTTCTTT. Its translation: CASSYSLATEAFF. The chain is built from TRBV6-5 and TRBJ1-1; no definite D call. Trimming removed 0 bases from V and 5 bases from J, with 7 bases in between. The CDR3 covers 13 residues. Germline-derived CDR1 and CDR2 are MNHEY and SVGAGI.

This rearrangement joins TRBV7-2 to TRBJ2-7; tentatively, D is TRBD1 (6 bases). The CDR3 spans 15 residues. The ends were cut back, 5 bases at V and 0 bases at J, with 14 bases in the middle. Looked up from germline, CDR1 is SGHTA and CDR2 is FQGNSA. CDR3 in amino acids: CASSRQGTSSYEQYF. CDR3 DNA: TGTGCCAGCAGCCGGCAAGGGACAAGCTCCTACGAGCAGTACTTC.

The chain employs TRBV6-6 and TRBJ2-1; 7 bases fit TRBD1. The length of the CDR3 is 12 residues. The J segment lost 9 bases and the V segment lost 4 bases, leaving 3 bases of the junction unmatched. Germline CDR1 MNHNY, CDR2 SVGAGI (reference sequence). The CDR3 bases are TGTGCCAGCAGTTCGCGGACAGGTGAGCAGTTCTTC. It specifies CASSSRTGEQFF.

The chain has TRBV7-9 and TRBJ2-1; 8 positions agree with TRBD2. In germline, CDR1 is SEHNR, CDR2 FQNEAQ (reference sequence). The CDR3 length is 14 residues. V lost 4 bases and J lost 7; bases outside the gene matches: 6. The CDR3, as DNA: TGTGCCAGCAGCTCCGCGGGCGGGGGGAATGAGCAGTTCTTC. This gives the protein CASSSAGGGNEQFF.

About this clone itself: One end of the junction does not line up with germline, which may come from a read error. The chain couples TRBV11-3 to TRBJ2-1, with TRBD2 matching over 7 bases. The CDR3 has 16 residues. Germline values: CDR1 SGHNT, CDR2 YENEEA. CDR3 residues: CASSLEIGTTDNEQFF. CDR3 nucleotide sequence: TGTGCCAGCAGCCTAGAGATCGGGACTACCGACAATGAGCAGTTCTTC.

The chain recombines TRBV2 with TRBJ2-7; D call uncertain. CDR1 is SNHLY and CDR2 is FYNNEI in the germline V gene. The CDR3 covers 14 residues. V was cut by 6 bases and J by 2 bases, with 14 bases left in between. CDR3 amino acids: CASRGLGSTYEQYF. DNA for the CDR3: TGTGCCAGCAGGGGGTTAGGATCGACCTACGAGCAGTACTTC.

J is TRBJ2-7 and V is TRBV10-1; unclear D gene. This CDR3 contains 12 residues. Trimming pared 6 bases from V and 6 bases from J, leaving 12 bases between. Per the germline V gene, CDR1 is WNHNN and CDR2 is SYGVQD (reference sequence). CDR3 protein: CASSEGFSEQYF. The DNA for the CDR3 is TGCGCCAGCAGCGAAGGGTTTTCCGAGCAGTACTTC.

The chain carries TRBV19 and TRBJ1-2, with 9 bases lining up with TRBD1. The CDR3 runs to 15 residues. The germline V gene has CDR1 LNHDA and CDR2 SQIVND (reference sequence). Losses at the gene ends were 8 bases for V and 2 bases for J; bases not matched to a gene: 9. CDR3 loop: CASGRGQGFNYGYTF. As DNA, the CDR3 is TGTGCCAGTGGAAGAGGACAGGGGTTCAACTATGGCTACACCTTC.

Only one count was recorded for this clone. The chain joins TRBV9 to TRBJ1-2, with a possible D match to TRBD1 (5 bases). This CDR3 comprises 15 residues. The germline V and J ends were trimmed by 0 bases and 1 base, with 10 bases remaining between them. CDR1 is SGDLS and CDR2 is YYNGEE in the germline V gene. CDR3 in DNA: TGTGCCAGCAGCGTAGCTGGGGCGGGTAACTATGGCTACACCTTC. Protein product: CASSVAGAGNYGYTF.

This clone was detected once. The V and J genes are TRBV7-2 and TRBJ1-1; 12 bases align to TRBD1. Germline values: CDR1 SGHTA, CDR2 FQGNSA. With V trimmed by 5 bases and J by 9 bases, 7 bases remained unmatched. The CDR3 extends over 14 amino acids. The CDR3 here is CASSVSGTGGQAFF. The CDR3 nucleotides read TGTGCCAGCAGCGTTTCCGGGACAGGGGGCCAAGCTTTCTTT. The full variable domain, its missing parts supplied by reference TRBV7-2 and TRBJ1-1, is GAGVSQSPSNKVTEKGKDVELRCDPISGHTALYWYRQSLGQGLEFLIYFQGNSAPDKSGLPSDRFSAERTGGSVSTLTIQRTQQEDSAVYLCASSVSGTGGQAFFGQGTRLTVV.

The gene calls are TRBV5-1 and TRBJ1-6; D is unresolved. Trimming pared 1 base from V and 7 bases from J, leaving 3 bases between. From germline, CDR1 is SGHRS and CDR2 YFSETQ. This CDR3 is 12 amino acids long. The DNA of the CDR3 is TGCGCCAGCAGCTTGCCGAATTCACCCCTCCACTTT. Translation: CASSLPNSPLHF.

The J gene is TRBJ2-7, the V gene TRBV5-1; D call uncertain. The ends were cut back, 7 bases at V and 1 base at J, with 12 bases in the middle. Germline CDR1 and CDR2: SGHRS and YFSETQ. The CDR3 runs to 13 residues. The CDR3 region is CASGASSSYEQYF. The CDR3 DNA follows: TGCGCCAGCGGCGCCTCGAGTTCCTACGAGCAGTACTTC.

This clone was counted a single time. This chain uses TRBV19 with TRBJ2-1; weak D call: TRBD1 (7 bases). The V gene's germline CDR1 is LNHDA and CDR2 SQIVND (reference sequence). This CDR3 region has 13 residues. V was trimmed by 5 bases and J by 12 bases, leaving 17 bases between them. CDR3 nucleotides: TGTGCCAGTAGTGTGACCGCGGGACAGCTGCAGTTCTTC. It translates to CASSVTAGQLQFF.

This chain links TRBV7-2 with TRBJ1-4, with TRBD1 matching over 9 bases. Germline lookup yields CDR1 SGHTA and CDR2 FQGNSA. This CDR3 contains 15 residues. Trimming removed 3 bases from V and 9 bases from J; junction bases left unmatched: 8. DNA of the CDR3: TGTGCCAGCAGCTTCGATGGGACAGGGAGTAAAAAACTGTTTTTT. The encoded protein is CASSFDGTGSKKLFF.